This T cell receptor (beta chain) was captured in a study of T-cell reconstitution after alpha-beta-depleted transplantation in children. Overall study findings and caveats: Several hundred rapidly expanded clones from non-depleted graft cells reportedly supplied alpha-beta T cells about two months post-transplant.

Unique molecular identifiers were built into the TCRbeta library. A single record per CDR3 protein comes from TCRdb applying MiXCR to the PCR reads. The repertoire has about 980,000 distinct CDR3 sequences, about 29% of them found once; the top ten carry about 28%. The V and J ends lost 4 bases and 0 bases respectively, with 13 bases between them. CDR1 is SQVTM, CDR2 ANQGSEA, per germline. The CDR3 has 14 amino acids. On this clonotype itself: Its specificity is not known.

The TCR was taken from a boy in the first two years of life who had a stem cell transplant for SCID, so the T cells may come from the graft donor. The input for sequencing was PBMCs, mostly from graft donor cells, taken 360 days after TCRalphabeta/CD19-depleted stem cell transplant. The chain recombines TRBV29-1 with TRBJ2-7; D remains unclear. This chain's CDR3 is CSVVNPQSSYEQYF. Written as DNA, the CDR3 is TGCAGCGTTGTTAACCCCCAAAGCTCCTACGAGCAGTACTTC.